This entry features one T cell receptor (beta chain) sequence. Data came from immunoSEQ multiplex PCR; TCRdb stores just in-frame clones and leaves some out. There are 140,000 or so clones in the sample; 88% occur only once, and approximately 1.8% lies in the top ten. This sample is drawn from a study of blood T cell repertoires in COVID-19. CDR3 length: 13 amino acids. V was trimmed by 7 bases and J by 2 bases, leaving 13 bases between them. The germline V gene encodes CDR1 SQVTM and CDR2 ANQGSEA. Sample: peripheral blood. The chain recombines TRBV29-1 with TRBJ2-3; tentative D call: TRBD2 (6 bases). This clonotype originated in a man aged 65 to 85 with acute or convalescent COVID-19. CDR3 coding DNA: TGCAGCGGTGTTAGCGGAAACACAGATACGCAGTATTTT. Translation: CSGVSGNTDTQYF.